This entry concerns a single T cell receptor beta chain. What was amplified from RNA transcripts were TCR beta CDR3 regions. When the TCR CDR3 underwent first-round RT-PCR, the HTBI primer set was used. TCRdb redid the calling of the multiplex PCR reads with MiXCR, one entry per CDR3 protein. The table includes about 570,000 distinct CDR3 sequences, roughly 50% detected once. These data originate in a study of T cells in Graves' hyperthyroidism and ophthalmopathy. The CDR3 is 11 amino acids. V was pared by 1 base and J by 6 bases, with 3 bases between. The germline V gene encodes CDR1 LGHDT and CDR2 YNNKEL (reference sequence). In making diagnoses, clinical symptoms, serum thyroxine and TRAb, thyroid ultrasound and orbital computed tomography were all used.

This TCR came from an adult woman with Graves' disease, either hyperthyroidism or ophthalmopathy (not recorded which). The chain uses TRBV3-1 and TRBJ1-2; D is ambiguous. Sequencing used peripheral blood or thyroid tissue (not recorded which). The CDR3 bases are TGTGCCAGCAGCCAAGGCCATGGCTACACCTTC. Protein sequence: CASSQGHGYTF.